The 28 T cell receptor beta chains below come from one sample, sequenced in a study of shared clonotypes between healthy human individuals. Generated by immunoSEQ multiplex PCR, the TCRdb table keeps only in-frame clones and is missing some. This sample carries approximately 940,000 clones, less than 85% of them seen once, and the ten largest clones take approximately 1.5%. The source material was memory CD4+ T cells sorted from blood. Indicated subset: CD45RA-negative fraction. These receptors were obtained from a man between 18 and 35 years old in good health.

This clone was detected once. This sequence joins TRBV2 and TRBJ2-7; perhaps TRBD1 as D (6 bases). The length of the CDR3 is 14 residues. Trimming stripped 6 bases from V and 0 bases from J, with 12 bases between. Germline assignment: CDR1 SNHLY and CDR2 FYNNEI. CDR3 nucleotides: TGTGCCAGCAGAGGACAGTCTTCCTCCTACGAGCAGTACTTC. Translating gives CASRGQSSSYEQYF.

The V gene is TRBV9, the J gene TRBJ2-1, with TRBD2 as a possible D gene (5 bases). The V gene lost 0 bases and the J gene lost 9 bases, with 13 bases spanning the gap. Germline CDR1 is SGDLS and CDR2 is YYNGEE. This CDR3 has 14 amino acids. The CDR3 is CASSVESGPFEQFF. CDR3 DNA sequence: TGTGCCAGCAGCGTAGAGAGCGGCCCATTTGAGCAGTTCTTC.

In its sample, this clone was seen a few times. The chain carries TRBV2 and TRBJ1-5, with unresolved D. Trimming pared 3 bases from V and 6 bases from J, leaving 6 bases between. This CDR3 is 12 amino acids long. The germline V gene has CDR1 SNHLY and CDR2 FYNNEI. CDR3 sequence reads: CASSEAIQPQHF. As DNA, the CDR3 is TGTGCCAGCAGTGAGGCCATTCAGCCCCAGCATTTT.

V usage is TRBV4-2 and J usage is TRBJ2-1; D possibly uses TRBD1 or TRBD2 (5 bases each). CDR1 is LGHNA, CDR2 YNFKEQ, per germline. Trimming pared 4 bases from V and 10 bases from J, leaving 17 bases between. The CDR3 sequence is 14 residues long. CDR3 protein: CASSPRAGTYEQFF. For the CDR3, the DNA is TGTGCCAGCAGCCCAAGAGCAGGGACGTACGAGCAGTTCTTC.

On this clone: This sequence may be a read error, since a much larger clone differs from it by one base. This specimen includes other DNA sequences encoding the same CDR3. The CDR3 DNA sequence: TGTGCCAGCACGGCCGGCTCCTACGAGCAGTACTTC. This sequence encodes CASTAGSYEQYF. The gene calls are TRBV2 and TRBJ2-7; D is unclear. Between the trimmed V and J ends, which lost 7 bases and 0 bases, there was a span of 7 bases. CDR1 is SNHLY and CDR2 is FYNNEI in the germline V gene. The CDR3 is 12 amino acids. The variable domain in full, with the rest retrieved from reference TRBV2 and TRBJ2-7, is EPEVTQTPSHQVTQMGQEVILRCVPISNHLYFYWYRQILGQKVEFLVSFYNNEISEKSEIFDDQFSVERPDGSNFTLKIRSTKLEDSAMYFCASTAGSYEQYFGPGTRLTVT.

This clone was picked up a small number of times. The V and J genes are TRBV5-8 and TRBJ1-1; maybe TRBD1 (5 bases). Trimming took off 4 bases at V and 1 base at J, with 17 bases between the two ends. CDR3 length: 16 amino acids. In germline, CDR1 is SGHTS, CDR2 YDEGEE. CDR3 DNA sequence: TGTGCCAGCAGCGGGTTCAACGCGGGGCGGAACACTGAAGCTTTCTTT. Translation: CASSGFNAGRNTEAFF.

The chain uses TRBV19 and TRBJ1-5; 8 bases line up with TRBD1. Germline V gene sequence: CDR1 LNHDA, CDR2 SQIVND (reference sequence). V shed 7 bases and J 3 bases; nucleotides not matched to a gene: 14. CDR3 length: 17 amino acids. DNA for the CDR3: TGTGCCAGTACCACGCGCCCCGGGACAGGCGACAATCAGCCCCAGCATTTT. Translation gives CASTTRPGTGDNQPQHF.

V gene TRBV5-4 combines with J gene TRBJ1-1, with a tentative D call TRBD1 (5 bases). This CDR3 comprises 14 residues. V lost 5 bases and J 7 bases, leaving 18 bases between the germline ends. CDR1 and CDR2 from the germline V gene are SGHNT and YYREEE (reference sequence). The DNA of the CDR3 is TGTGCCAGCAGACCCTTGATTGGGGGTAGTGAAGCTTTCTTT. This encodes CASRPLIGGSEAFF.

The chain carries TRBV6-1 and TRBJ1-2; D remains ambiguous. Looked up from germline, CDR1 is MNHNS and CDR2 is SASEGT. V gave up 6 bases and J gave up 0 bases, with 14 bases separating them. The CDR3 length is 15 residues. The CDR3 coding sequence is TGTGCCAGCAGCTTAGGAGCGTTAGCTAACTATGGCTACACCTTC. Translated, it gives CASSLGALANYGYTF.

This clone occurred a few times. The chain couples TRBV5-3 to TRBJ1-3; D is ambiguous. TRBV5-3 is flagged as an ORF with uncertain function. The CDR3 extends over 18 amino acids. The V and J ends lost 9 bases and 0 bases respectively, with 25 bases between them. The CDR3 loop is CATSRRRGFDVSGNTIYF. Written as DNA, the CDR3 is TGTGCCACCTCTAGGAGGAGAGGGTTTGACGTCTCTGGAAACACCATATATTTT.

Ten or more counts support this clone. The same CDR3 is also encoded by other DNA sequences in this sample. The rearrangement links TRBV27 to TRBJ1-1; D gene uncertain. Trimming removed 5 bases at V and 6 bases at J, with 16 bases between. The CDR3 is made up of 14 amino acids. The V gene's germline CDR1 is MNHEY and CDR2 SMNVEV (reference sequence). The CDR3 DNA follows: TGTGCCAGCAGTACCCATAGTCCGGGCGCTGAAGCTTTCTTT. The encoded protein is CASSTHSPGAEAFF.

This clone was counted at least ten times. The gene calls are TRBV7-9 and TRBJ2-1; 9 bases line up with TRBD2. CDR3 length: 14 residues. After removal of 3 bases from V and 6 bases from J, the junction contained 3 bases not matched to a gene. The germline CDR1 and CDR2 sequences are SEHNR and FQNEAQ (reference sequence). The CDR3 DNA sequence: TGTGCCAGCAGCTTGCGGGAGGGCCCCAATGAGCAGTTCTTC. It translates to CASSLREGPNEQFF.

The chain recombines TRBV6-5 with TRBJ1-1; possible D gene TRBD1, 6 bases. The CDR3 covers 13 residues. V was pared by 6 bases and J by 6 bases, with 14 bases between. The germline V gene encodes CDR1 MNHEY and CDR2 SVGAGI. The CDR3 protein is CASRDRRGSEAFF. The CDR3 DNA reads as TGTGCCAGCAGAGATAGAAGGGGGTCTGAAGCTTTCTTT.

This clone was found a few times. The chain carries TRBV6-1 and TRBJ1-1; D unresolved. V gave up 0 bases and J gave up 3 bases, with 5 bases separating them. Germline CDR1 is MNHNS and CDR2 is SASEGT. The length of the CDR3 is 13 residues. This CDR3 is CASSEAWDTEAFF. In DNA form, the CDR3 reads TGTGCCAGCAGTGAAGCTTGGGACACTGAAGCTTTCTTT.

CDR3 loop: CASSMGTSGTQETQYF. CDR3 nucleotides: TGTGCCAGTAGTATGGGGACTAGCGGGACGCAAGAGACCCAGTACTTC. The genes are TRBV19 and TRBJ2-5; 13 bases align to TRBD2. This CDR3 comprises 16 residues. In germline, CDR1 is LNHDA, CDR2 SQIVND (reference sequence). V gave up 3 bases and J gave up 2 bases; unmatched junction bases: 3.

V is TRBV19 and J is TRBJ1-5; maybe TRBD1 (6 bases). In germline, CDR1 is LNHDA, CDR2 SQIVND (reference sequence). The CDR3 spans 13 residues. The germline V and J ends were trimmed by 9 bases and 4 bases, with 13 bases remaining between them. The CDR3 here is CASDTGLNQPQHF. CDR3 DNA: TGTGCCAGCGATACAGGGTTAAATCAGCCCCAGCATTTT.

This clone was counted a few times. The rearrangement joins TRBV5-1 to TRBJ2-1; possibly TRBD2 for D (6 bases). The CDR3 is 12 amino acids. V was clipped by 6 bases and J by 6 bases, with 10 bases between them. CDR1 is SGHRS, CDR2 YFSETQ, per germline. CDR3 loop: CASTGVGNEQFF. The CDR3 region has the DNA TGCGCCAGCACGGGGGTGGGCAATGAGCAGTTCTTC.

The rearrangement uses TRBV30 and TRBJ2-3, with TRBD1 as a possible D gene (5 bases). Germline CDR1 and CDR2: GTSNPN and SVGIG (reference sequence). The CDR3 has 14 residues. Trimming shortened V by 0 bases and J by 4 bases, and 11 bases separated the two germline ends. The CDR3 reads CAWSVRQGADTQYF. Here the CDR3 DNA reads TGTGCCTGGAGTGTACGGCAGGGCGCAGATACGCAGTATTTT.

The chain carries TRBV30 and TRBJ2-7; 7 nucleotides align to TRBD1. The germline CDR1 and CDR2 sequences are GTSNPN and SVGIG (reference sequence). There are 16 residues in the CDR3. The V segment lost 4 bases and the J segment 9 bases; nucleotides outside the gene matches: 21. The CDR3 loop reads CAWTEPGTAKLRGQYF. The DNA for the CDR3 is TGTGCCTGGACTGAACCCGGGACAGCCAAGCTACGGGGGCAGTACTTC.

The chain combines TRBV28 with TRBJ1-6; tentative D call: TRBD1 (6 bases). From germline, CDR1 is MDHEN and CDR2 SYDVKM. The CDR3 has 14 amino acids. The germline V and J ends were trimmed by 9 bases and 6 bases, with 15 bases remaining between them. CDR3 DNA sequence: TGTGCCAGTCATGACAGGCGCCCTAATTCACCCCTCCACTTT. Its protein is CASHDRRPNSPLHF.

This clone was picked up a small number of times. J is TRBJ2-2 and V is TRBV2, with TRBD1 as a possible D gene (5 bases). Trimming shortened V by 11 bases and J by 0 bases, and 13 bases separated the two germline ends. This CDR3 spans 14 amino acids. Germline V gene lookup returns CDR1 SNHLY and CDR2 FYNNEI. CDR3 sequence reads: CAAAAQANTGELFF. The CDR3 DNA reads as TGTGCCGCCGCCGCACAGGCGAACACCGGGGAGCTGTTTTTT.

This clone was picked up a small number of times. The CDR3 DNA sequence: TGCGCCAGCAAACAGGGGGCGCTTAGCACAGATACGCAGTATTTT. Its translation: CASKQGALSTDTQYF. The chain links TRBV10-2 to TRBJ2-3, with 9 bases matching TRBD1. V lost 7 bases and J lost 0; bases outside the gene matches: 5. CDR1 is WSHSY, CDR2 SAAADI, per germline. There are 15 residues in the CDR3.

Concerning this clone: Distinct nucleotide sequences in the sample also encode this CDR3. The chain carries TRBV11-2 and TRBJ2-3; no firm D call. This CDR3 is 13 amino acids long. Germline CDR1 and CDR2: SGHAT and FQNNGV. V was trimmed by 3 bases and J by 3 bases, leaving 7 bases between them. CDR3 bases: TGTGCCAGCAGCTTCTCTGGAACAGATACGCAGTATTTT. Protein sequence: CASSFSGTDTQYF.

The rearrangement joins TRBV9 to TRBJ2-3; TRBD2 aligns across 7 bases. After removal of 4 bases from V and 0 bases from J, the junction contained 11 bases not matched to a gene. Germline loops: CDR1 SGDLS, CDR2 YYNGEE. The CDR3 is made up of 17 amino acids. The CDR3 reads CASSPPASGASTDTQYF. As DNA, the CDR3 is TGTGCCAGCAGCCCCCCCGCTAGCGGAGCGAGCACAGATACGCAGTATTTT. The entire variable domain, with the rest obtained from reference TRBV9 and TRBJ2-3, is as follows: DSGVTQTPKHLITATGQRVTLRCSPRSGDLSVYWYQQSLDQGLQFLIQYYNGEERAKGNILERFSAQQFPDLHSELNLSSLELGDSALYFCASSPPASGASTDTQYFGPGTRLTVL.

J is TRBJ1-2 and V is TRBV30; tentatively, D is TRBD1 (5 bases). The CDR3 spans 13 residues. V shed 5 bases and J shed 2 bases, with 12 bases lying between them. Germline-derived CDR1 and CDR2 are GTSNPN and SVGIG (reference sequence). DNA for the CDR3: TGTGCCTGGGCGGGGCAGTCCAACTATGGCTACACCTTC. This sequence encodes CAWAGQSNYGYTF.

J is TRBJ2-1 and V is TRBV2; 7 bases are a match to TRBD2. J lost 6 bases, V lost 9 bases, and 2 bases had no gene match. The CDR3 is 11 amino acids. CDR1 and CDR2 from the germline V gene are SNHLY and FYNNEI. CDR3 bases: TGTGCCAGAGCGGGACTCAATGAGCAGTTCTTC. Translating it yields CARAGLNEQFF.

The chain combines TRBV10-3 with TRBJ2-2; D gene unclear. Germline values: CDR1 ENHRY, CDR2 SYGVKD. The CDR3 consists of 14 residues. V was clipped by 4 bases and J by 2 bases, with 8 bases between them. The CDR3 reads CAISGLTNTGELFF. The CDR3 DNA is TGTGCCATCAGTGGTCTAACAAACACCGGGGAGCTGTTTTTT.

This clone was observed a few times. V gene TRBV9 combines with J gene TRBJ2-1, with TRBD2 matching over 7 bases. Germline CDR1 SGDLS, CDR2 YYNGEE. The CDR3 runs 16 residues. With 0 bases clipped from V and 2 bases from J, the junction kept 5 bases outside the gene matches. In DNA, the CDR3 is TGTGCCAGCAGCGTAGCCAGCGGGGCCACCTACAATGAGCAGTTCTTC. Its translation is CASSVASGATYNEQFF.